In this sample, the clone carrying this T cell receptor beta chain turned up many times. Germline assignment: CDR1 KGHDR and CDR2 SFDVKD. The trim removed 5 bases at V and 4 bases at J, leaving 7 bases unmatched. The CDR3 covers 15 residues. These data originate in a study of T cells in Graves' hyperthyroidism and ophthalmopathy. The CDR3 regions of TCR beta were amplified from RNA transcripts. TCR CDR3 regions were first amplified by RT-PCR with HTBI primers. MiXCR, applied by TCRdb to the multiplex PCR reads, yields one record per CDR3 protein. The data show under 650,000 distinct CDR3 sequences, with under 20% seen just once and 3.5% to 4% held by the top ten.

The chain links TRBV24-1 to TRBJ2-7; 10 bases line up with TRBD1. The TCR comes from a woman aged 30 to 39 with Graves' hyperthyroidism. Sequenced sample: blood. The CDR3 is CATSAPGQGRYEQYF. The CDR3 region has the DNA TGTGCCACCAGTGCCCCGGGACAGGGGAGATACGAGCAGTACTTC.